The clone carrying this T cell receptor beta chain was counted at least ten times. Its cognate antigen is unknown. Treatment given: PENTA 11 planned treatment interruption arm or continuous ART arm. The data stem from a study of HIV-infected children after antiretroviral therapy interruption. Study as a whole: Recorded EBV and CMV exposure existed for most children. Weeks 0, 48 and 150 were sampled under continuous treatment. Study-wide results and limits: Sorted CD45RA+ naive cells might include minor non-naive CD45RA+ cells.

The TCR library was built from RNA with a 3' RACE protocol and unique molecular identifiers. MiXCR, run by TCRdb on the 3' RACE reads, gives a single entry per CDR3 protein. This sample yields 30,000 to 50,000 distinct CDR3 sequences, of which just over 6.5% are seen a single time; more than 0.75% belongs to the top ten. The receptor comes from a pool of human donors with HIV. The sample consisted of CD45RA+ CD4+ T cells from PBMCs, pooled from several time points, taken from a donor given antiretroviral therapy, either interrupted or continuous. The subset is: naive CD4+ CD45RA+ CD45RO- T cells.

Written as DNA, the CDR3 is TGCAGTGCTAAAGGGGCCGCGGATACGCAGTATTTT. Protein: CSAKGAADTQYF. The chain recombines TRBV20-1 with TRBJ2-3; D is possibly TRBD1 (5 bases). The germline V gene encodes CDR1 DFQATT and CDR2 SNEGSKA (reference sequence). This CDR3 contains 12 residues. V dropped 4 bases and J dropped 6 bases, with 11 bases sitting between them.